The 10 T cell receptor beta chains below all came from one sample that was sequenced in a study of cytomegalovirus exposure and HLA in healthy donors. The PCR ran on 60 Vbeta and 13 Jbeta primers. Sequenced by immunoSEQ multiplex PCR; TCRdb stores in-frame clones only, minus some. Here the sample spans roughly 100,000 clones, more than 70% being singletons. The specimen sequenced was PBMCs. The receptors stem from a male donor in good health and CMV-seropositive.

This clone was seen a single time. The rearrangement uses TRBV28 and TRBJ1-4; 12 bases align to TRBD1. Germline V gene sequence: CDR1 MDHEN, CDR2 SYDVKM. The trim removed 0 bases at V and 5 bases at J, leaving 4 bases unmatched. CDR3 length: 17 amino acids. This chain's CDR3 is CASSLWGQGAGNEKLFF. DNA for the CDR3: TGTGCCAGCAGTTTATGGGGACAGGGGGCGGGAAATGAAAAACTGTTTTTT.

This clone came up once. The chain carries TRBV6-6 and TRBJ1-1; D is undetermined. The germline V gene has CDR1 MNHNY and CDR2 SVGAGI (reference sequence). The V gene lost 0 bases and the J gene lost 6 bases, with 8 bases spanning the gap. This CDR3 region has 13 residues. The CDR3 nucleotides are TGTGCCAGCAGTTACTCTCGAGAAGCTGAAGCTTTCTTT. Its translation: CASSYSREAEAFF.

V gene TRBV6-5 combines with J gene TRBJ2-7, with TRBD1 identical over 9 bases. V gave up 5 bases and J gave up 4 bases; unmatched junction bases: 6. CDR3 size: 14 residues. The V gene's germline CDR1 is MNHEY and CDR2 SVGAGI. The CDR3 nucleotides read TGTGCCAGCAGTAGAGGGACAGGGCGGTACGAGCAGTACTTC. It is translated as CASSRGTGRYEQYF.

This clone has just a few counts. The gene calls are TRBV11-2 and TRBJ2-5; 7 nucleotides align to TRBD1. Near its end, the DNA agrees better with TRBJ2-7, so the J call may be wrong. The CDR3 totals 15 residues. Germline CDR1 SGHAT, CDR2 FQNNGV. CDR3 nucleotide sequence: TGTGCCAGCAGCTTAGAGTGGGGACAGATTTACGAGCAGTACTTC. Translating gives CASSLEWGQIYEQYF.

V usage is TRBV9 and J usage is TRBJ1-1, with D maybe TRBD1 (6 bases). Trimming shortened V by 0 bases and J by 2 bases, and 8 bases separated the two germline ends. The CDR3 runs to 14 residues. Germline V gene data show CDR1 as SGDLS and CDR2 as YYNGEE. For the CDR3, the DNA is TGTGCCAGCAGCGTAGGACAGGCAAACACTGAAGCTTTCTTT. Its translation is CASSVGQANTEAFF.

The chain recombines TRBV5-6 with TRBJ2-7, with D possibly being TRBD1 (5 bases). The CDR3 is 15 amino acids. Trimming pared 4 bases from V and 0 bases from J, leaving 14 bases between. Germline V lookup: CDR1 SGHDT, CDR2 YYEEEE. The CDR3 sequence: CASSLMRQYSYEQYF. CDR3 DNA sequence: TGTGCCAGCAGCCTGATGCGACAGTACTCCTACGAGCAGTACTTC.

The rearrangement joins TRBV2 to TRBJ2-1; possibly TRBD2 for D (5 bases). Trimming removed 7 bases at V and 10 bases at J, with 17 bases between. The CDR3 length is 13 residues. CDR1 is SNHLY, CDR2 FYNNEI, per germline. Here the CDR3 DNA reads TGTGCCAGCAAGCTAGCTCCCAATGGGGAGCAGTTCTTC. Protein product: CASKLAPNGEQFF.

The V gene is TRBV6-5, the J gene TRBJ2-2; 9 bases align to TRBD1. This CDR3 is 14 amino acids long. V shed 6 bases and J 7 bases; nucleotides not matched to a gene: 6. Germline assignment: CDR1 MNHEY and CDR2 SVGAGI. In nucleotides, the CDR3 is TGTGCCAGCAGATCCGGACAGGGGTTCGGGGAGCTGTTTTTT. It encodes CASRSGQGFGELFF.

The V gene is TRBV29-1, the J gene TRBJ2-7, with D perhaps TRBD1 (6 bases). Germline V gene sequence: CDR1 SQVTM, CDR2 ANQGSEA. There are 13 residues in the CDR3. Trimming left V 5 bases short and J 0 bases short, with 11 bases between. CDR3 DNA sequence: TGCAGCGTTTGGGACACCTCCTCCTACGAGCAGTACTTC. It yields the protein CSVWDTSSYEQYF.

This clone occurred once. The rearrangement joins TRBV7-9 to TRBJ2-3, with 15 positions matching TRBD2. The CDR3 has 17 amino acids. Germline V CDR1 and CDR2: SEHNR, FQNEAQ (reference sequence). With V trimmed by 11 bases and J by 2 bases, 11 bases remained unmatched. CDR3 in DNA: TGTGCCGGGTACCCTGGACTAGCGGGAGGGCTCACAGATACGCAGTATTTT. It is translated as CAGYPGLAGGLTDTQYF. The complete variable domain, with remaining parts taken from reference TRBV7-9 and TRBJ2-3, reads DTGVSQNPRHKITKRGQNVTFRCDPISEHNRLYWYRQTLGQGPEFLTYFQNEAQLEKSRLLSDRFSAERPKGSFSTLEIQRTEQGDSAMYLCAGYPGLAGGLTDTQYFGPGTRLTVL.